Listed below are T cell receptor beta chains from one sample, sequenced in a study of breast tumors, draining lymph nodes, adjacent tissues. TCRdb used MiXCR to reprocess the multiplex PCR reads, holding one entry per CDR3 protein. The sample lists around 66,000 distinct CDR3 sequences; around 43% were seen once. Material for sequencing was breast tumor tissue. The source of these receptors is a female donor with breast cancer. Some clones in this sample may be carry-over from other donors' samples. The CDR3 runs from the conserved cysteine through the conserved F or W. A D gene is named only where the DNA matches it firmly. Rows may omit the clone size; those that give it use once, few, many or a size class.

>.|many|13|TRBJ1-2|TRBV19
CASSPGRAYGYTF
TGTGCCAGTAGTCCGGGACGTGCGTATGGCTACACCTTC
>.|many|13|TRBJ2-2|TRBV11-2
CASSRPTAGELFF
TGTGCCAGCAGCCGTCCTACGGCCGGGGAGCTGTTTTTT
>.|many|11|TRBJ2-1|TRBV5-4
CASRLRDEQFF
TGTGCCAGCAGATTAAGGGATGAGCAGTTCTTC
>.|.|17|TRBJ1-4|TRBV4-1
CASSQEKPSPVPEKPFF
TGCGCCAGCAGCCAAGAAAAACCCAGCCCCGTCCCCGAAAAACCGTTTTTC
>.|many|15|TRBJ2-5|TRBV7-9
CASSLGPVTQETQYF
TGTGCCAGCAGCTTAGGGCCCGTAACCCAAGAGACCCAGTACTTC
>TRBD1|many|19|TRBJ2-7|TRBV4-1
CASSHTQGAQAGKGYEQYF
TGCGCCAGCAGCCATACACAGGGGGCACAAGCGGGAAAAGGGTACGAGCAGTACTTC
>TRBD2|once|13|TRBJ2-7|TRBV2
CAGTTSGAPEQYF
TGTGCCGGCACAACTAGCGGTGCACCCGAGCAGTACTTC
>.|.|17|TRBJ1-6|TRBV20-1
CSATPRSWDANNSPLHF
TGCAGTGCTACTCCGAGATCATGGGATGCCAATAATTCACCCCTCCACTTT
>TRBD1|many|17|TRBJ1-2|TRBV18
CASSPGRTGLGGRGYTF
TGTGCCAGCTCACCGGGTCGGACAGGGCTCGGGGGACGAGGCTACACCTTC
>.|.|17|TRBJ2-3|TRBV20-1
CSARDPGRLVKWDTQYF
TGCAGTGCTAGGGACCCCGGGCGGCTAGTCAAGTGGGATACGCAGTATTTT
>.|.|16|TRBJ2-1|TRBV11-2
CASSLRGPGKANEQFF
TGTGCCAGCAGCTTACGGGGCCCGGGGAAGGCTAATGAGCAGTTCTTC
>TRBD2|few|16|TRBJ2-5|TRBV7-2
CASSPFSGRAGETQYF
TGTGCCAGCAGCCCCTTTAGCGGGAGGGCCGGGGAGACCCAGTACTTC
>TRBD1|.|13|TRBJ1-4|TRBV19
CATTGGVGEKLFF
TGTGCCACTACAGGGGGCGTAGGTGAAAAACTGTTTTTT
>.|.|16|TRBJ1-4|TRBV19
CASSDPPDGINEKLFF
TGTGCCAGTAGCGACCCCCCGGACGGAATTAATGAAAAACTGTTTTTT
>.|.|12|TRBJ2-5|TRBV29-1
CRVRASQETQYF
TGCAGAGTTAGGGCCAGCCAAGAGACCCAGTACTTC
>.|.|16|TRBJ2-3|TRBV7-2
CASSALVYRSYNEQYF
TGTGCCAGCAGCGCGCTAGTCTACCGCTCCTACAATGAGCAGTATTTT
>.|.|14|TRBJ2-7|TRBV9
CASSVAGESYEQYF
TGTGCCAGCAGCGTGGCAGGGGAATCCTACGAGCAGTACTTC
>.|.|15|TRBJ1-5|TRBV2
CASSERGRADQPQHF
TGTGCCAGCAGTGAACGGGGGAGGGCTGATCAGCCCCAGCATTTT
>.|many|14|TRBJ2-1|TRBV6-1
CARVPGPPLNEQFF
TGTGCCAGGGTACCAGGTCCCCCTCTCAATGAGCAGTTCTTC
>TRBD1|.|16|TRBJ2-5|TRBV6-6
CASSRPGQKLGETQYF
TGTGCCAGCAGCCGGCCGGGACAGAAGTTAGGGGAGACCCAGTACTTC
>.|once|16|TRBJ1-1|TRBV5-1
CASSLAKTGGNTEAFF
TGCGCCAGCAGCTTGGCCAAGACAGGAGGGAACACTGAAGCTTTCTTT
>TRBD2|once|14|TRBJ2-5|TRBV20-1
CSASRREYQETQYF
TGCAGTGCCAGCAGGCGGGAGTACCAAGAGACCCAGTACTTC
>.|once|12|TRBJ2-7|TRBV6-6
CASSEEAPRQYF
TGTGCCAGCAGTGAGGAGGCGCCACGGCAGTACTTC
>.|many|12|TRBJ1-2|TRBV10-3
CAIKTGNYGYTF
TGTGCCATTAAAACAGGGAACTATGGCTACACCTTC
>.|.|15|TRBJ2-1|TRBV7-2
CASSFLGLNYNEQFF
TGTGCCAGCAGCTTCCTCGGACTAAACTACAATGAGCAGTTCTTC
>.|.|12|TRBJ2-1|TRBV5-6
CASSLGGEEQFF
TGTGCCAGCAGCTTGGGAGGGGAGGAGCAGTTCTTC